Listed here are 3 T cell receptor beta chains from one sample, sequenced in a study of cytomegalovirus exposure and HLA in healthy donors. With 60 Vbeta and 13 Jbeta primers, the PCR was carried out. Clones were read by immunoSEQ multiplex PCR, and TCRdb kept only the in-frame ones, dropping some. The data show 150,000 or so clones, 60% to 80% seen once. Specimen: PBMCs. These receptors were taken from a woman aged 45-65 years in good health and CMV-seropositive.

The chain couples TRBV9 to TRBJ1-1; D is undetermined. The CDR3 has 14 amino acids. V was cut by 0 bases and J by 1 base, with 7 bases left in between. Germline CDR1 SGDLS, CDR2 YYNGEE. CDR3: CASSVASKNTEAFF. In DNA, the CDR3 is TGTGCCAGCAGCGTAGCCTCTAAGAACACTGAAGCTTTCTTT.

The table lists this clone with a count of one. The rearrangement links TRBV15 to TRBJ2-7, with D possibly matching TRBD1 (5 bases). The V end lost 0 bases, the J end lost 3 bases, and 9 bases lay between the germline ends. There are 14 residues in the CDR3. Looked up from germline, CDR1 is LNHNV and CDR2 is YYDKDF (reference sequence). The CDR3 region is CATSRDKGFYEQYF. For the CDR3, the DNA is TGTGCCACCAGCAGAGATAAGGGGTTCTACGAGCAGTACTTC.

This clone occurred once. Written as DNA, the CDR3 is TGTGCCAGCAGTCCGGAGAAGTTAGGAAACACCATATATTTT. Translating it yields CASSPEKLGNTIYF. The chain joins TRBV6-5 to TRBJ1-3; D is undetermined. This CDR3 has 14 amino acids. Germline V gene lookup returns CDR1 MNHEY and CDR2 SVGAGI. Trimming left V 5 bases short and J 4 bases short, with 12 bases between.